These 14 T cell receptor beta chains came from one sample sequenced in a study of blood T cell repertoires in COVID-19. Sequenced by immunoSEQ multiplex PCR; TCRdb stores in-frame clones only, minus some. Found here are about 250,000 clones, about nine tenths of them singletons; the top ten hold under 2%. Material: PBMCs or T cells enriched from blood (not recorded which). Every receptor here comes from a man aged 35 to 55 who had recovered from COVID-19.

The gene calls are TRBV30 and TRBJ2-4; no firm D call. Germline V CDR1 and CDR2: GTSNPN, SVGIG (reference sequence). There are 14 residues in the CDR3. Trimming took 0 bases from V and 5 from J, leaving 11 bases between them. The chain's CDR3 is CAWSVGLQENIQYF. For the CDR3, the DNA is TGTGCCTGGAGTGTAGGTCTGCAGGAAAACATTCAGTACTTC.

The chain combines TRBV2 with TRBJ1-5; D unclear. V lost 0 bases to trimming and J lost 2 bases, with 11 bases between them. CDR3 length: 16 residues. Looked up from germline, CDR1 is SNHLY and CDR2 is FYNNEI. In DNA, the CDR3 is TGTGCCAGCAGTGAAGCTCGGGGTGAGGGCAATCAGCCCCAGCATTTT. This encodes CASSEARGEGNQPQHF.

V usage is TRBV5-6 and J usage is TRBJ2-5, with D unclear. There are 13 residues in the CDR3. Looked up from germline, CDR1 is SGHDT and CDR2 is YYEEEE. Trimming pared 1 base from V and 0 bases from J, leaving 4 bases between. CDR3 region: CASSLTYQETQYF. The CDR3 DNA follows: TGTGCCAGCAGCTTGACATACCAAGAGACCCAGTACTTC.

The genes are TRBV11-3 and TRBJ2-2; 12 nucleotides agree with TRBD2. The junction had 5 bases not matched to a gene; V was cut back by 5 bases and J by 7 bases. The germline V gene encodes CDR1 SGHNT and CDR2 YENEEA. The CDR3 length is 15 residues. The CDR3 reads CASSASGRAVGELFF. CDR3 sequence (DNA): TGTGCCAGCAGCGCTAGCGGGAGGGCGGTCGGGGAGCTGTTTTTT.

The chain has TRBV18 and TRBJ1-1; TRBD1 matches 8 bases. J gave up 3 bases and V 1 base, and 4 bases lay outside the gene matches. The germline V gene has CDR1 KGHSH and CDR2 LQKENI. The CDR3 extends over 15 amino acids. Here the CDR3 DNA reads TGTGCCAGCTCACCACGGGAGACAGGGGACACTGAAGCTTTCTTT. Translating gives CASSPRETGDTEAFF. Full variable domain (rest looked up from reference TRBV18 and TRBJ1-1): NAGVMQNPRHLVRRRGQEARLRCSPMKGHSHVYWYRQLPEEGLKFMVYLQKENIIDESGMPKERFSAEFPKEGPSILRIQQVVRGDSAAYFCASSPRETGDTEAFFGQGTRLTVV.

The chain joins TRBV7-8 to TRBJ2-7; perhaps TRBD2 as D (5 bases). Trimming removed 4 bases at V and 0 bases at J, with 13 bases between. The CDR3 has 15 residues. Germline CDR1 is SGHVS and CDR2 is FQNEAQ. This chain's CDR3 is CASSSGLISSYEQYF. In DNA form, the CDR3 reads TGTGCCAGCAGCTCAGGACTGATTAGCTCCTACGAGCAGTACTTC.

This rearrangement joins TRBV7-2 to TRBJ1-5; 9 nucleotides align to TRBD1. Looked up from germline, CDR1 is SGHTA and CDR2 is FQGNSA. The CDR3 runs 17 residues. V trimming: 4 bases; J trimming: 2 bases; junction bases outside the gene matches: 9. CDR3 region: CASSSGTGTFRNQPQHF. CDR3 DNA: TGTGCCAGCAGCTCCGGGACAGGGACCTTTCGCAATCAGCCCCAGCATTTT. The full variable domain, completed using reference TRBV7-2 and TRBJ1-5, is GAGVSQSPSNKVTEKGKDVELRCDPISGHTALYWYRQSLGQGLEFLIYFQGNSAPDKSGLPSDRFSAERTGGSVSTLTIQRTQQEDSAVYLCASSSGTGTFRNQPQHFGDGTRLSIL.

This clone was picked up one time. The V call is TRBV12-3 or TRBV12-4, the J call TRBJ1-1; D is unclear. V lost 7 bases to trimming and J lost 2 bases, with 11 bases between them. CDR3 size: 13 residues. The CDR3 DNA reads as TGTGCCAGCACCCCCCGGACTAACACTGAAGCTTTCTTT. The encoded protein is CASTPRTNTEAFF.

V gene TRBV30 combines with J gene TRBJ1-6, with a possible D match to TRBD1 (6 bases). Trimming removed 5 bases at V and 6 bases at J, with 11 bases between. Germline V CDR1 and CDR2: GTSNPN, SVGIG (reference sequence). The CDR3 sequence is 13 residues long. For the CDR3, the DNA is TGTGCCTGGGACAGGCTTGGTAATTCACCCCTCCACTTT. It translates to CAWDRLGNSPLHF.

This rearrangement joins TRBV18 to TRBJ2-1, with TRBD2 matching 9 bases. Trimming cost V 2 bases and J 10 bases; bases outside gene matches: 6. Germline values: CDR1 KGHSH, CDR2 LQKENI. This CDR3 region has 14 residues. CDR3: CASSPGAGGDEQFF. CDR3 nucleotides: TGTGCCAGCTCACCAGGAGCGGGGGGAGACGAGCAGTTCTTC.

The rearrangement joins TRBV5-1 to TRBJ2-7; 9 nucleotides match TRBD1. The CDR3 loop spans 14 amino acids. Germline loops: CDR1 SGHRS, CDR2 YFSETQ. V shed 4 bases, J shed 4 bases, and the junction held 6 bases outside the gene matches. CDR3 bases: TGCGCCAGCAGCCAAGACAGGGGGTTGTACGAGCAGTACTTC. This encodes CASSQDRGLYEQYF.

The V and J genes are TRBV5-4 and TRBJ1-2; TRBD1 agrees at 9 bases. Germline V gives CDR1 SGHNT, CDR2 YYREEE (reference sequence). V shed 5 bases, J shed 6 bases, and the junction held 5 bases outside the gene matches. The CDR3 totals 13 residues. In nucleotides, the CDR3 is TGTGCCAGCAGACTCGGACAGGGGCATGGCTACACCTTC. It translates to CASRLGQGHGYTF.

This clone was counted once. CDR3 DNA: TGTGCCAGCAGCTACAGACTAGCGGGAGGTTCAGATACGCAGTATTTT. Its translation: CASSYRLAGGSDTQYF. This chain connects TRBV7-2 to TRBJ2-3, with 13 bases aligning to TRBD2. Germline V gene data show CDR1 as SGHTA and CDR2 as FQGNSA. V shed 4 bases, J shed 4 bases, and the junction held 5 bases outside the gene matches. CDR3 length: 16 residues.

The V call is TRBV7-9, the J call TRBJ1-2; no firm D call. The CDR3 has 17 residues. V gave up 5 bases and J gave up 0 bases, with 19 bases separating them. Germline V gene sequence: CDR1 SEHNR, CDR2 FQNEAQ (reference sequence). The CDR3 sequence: CASSPAITGLANYGYTF. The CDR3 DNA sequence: TGTGCCAGCAGCCCAGCTATAACGGGATTAGCTAACTATGGCTACACCTTC.